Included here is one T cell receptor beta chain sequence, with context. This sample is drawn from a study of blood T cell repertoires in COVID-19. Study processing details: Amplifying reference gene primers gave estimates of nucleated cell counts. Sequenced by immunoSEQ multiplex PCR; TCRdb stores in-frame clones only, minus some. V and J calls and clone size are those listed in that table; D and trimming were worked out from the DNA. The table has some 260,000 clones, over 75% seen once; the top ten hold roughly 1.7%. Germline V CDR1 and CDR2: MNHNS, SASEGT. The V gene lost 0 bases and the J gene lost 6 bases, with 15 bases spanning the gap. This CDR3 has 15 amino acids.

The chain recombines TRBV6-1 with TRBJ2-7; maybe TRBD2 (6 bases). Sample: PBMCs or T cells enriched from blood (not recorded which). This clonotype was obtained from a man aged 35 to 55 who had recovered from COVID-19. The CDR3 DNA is TGTGCCAGCAGTGAAGCCCGGGACTCCCCCCTCGAGCAGTACTTC. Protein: CASSEARDSPLEQYF.